The entry that follows covers one T cell receptor (beta chain) sequence. This clone was seen a single time. Its cognate antigen has yet to be identified. No base quality information exists; no much larger clone differs at one position. This specimen belongs to a study of blood T cell repertoires in COVID-19 (dated by TCRdb to 2020 to 2021). With regard to the full study: The collaborator samples originated in the United States, Italy and Spain and spanned the acute and convalescent phases of COVID-19. The prospective study material was composed of cDNA or gDNA derived from T cells, B-cell-depleted T cells, or PBMCs. Deeply sampled blood TCRbeta repertoires from subjects exposed to, actively infected with, or recovered from COVID-19 were included in the dataset. The repertoires were released in a freely available public database meant as a resource for research on the immune response to SARS-CoV-2. The samples were drawn from the first 160 participants of the ongoing ImmuneRACE study and from 1,254 subjects provided by 6 global collaborators. Nearly every sample came with metadata listing a de-identified subject ID, COVID-19 status, age in years and sex. Where available, HLA class I and class II types were obtained from metadata supplied by the sample provider rather than from assay-based typing.

At one collaborating source in Seattle, patients were enrolled during active infection and were followed longitudinally through the course of disease. Collaborating institutions collected whole blood in K2EDTA tubes following their own protocols. Collaborator samples were shipped for TCRbeta analysis as frozen whole blood, isolated PBMCs, or DNA extracted from either sample type. Its CDR3 holds 14 amino acids, cysteine through phenylalanine. CDR3 DNA only is kept here, 42 bases in frame from base 1. The germline V gene provides CDR1 MDHEN and CDR2 SYDVKM. The junction carries 12 bases between V and J, which are trimmed by 3 bases and 6 bases respectively. On the study overall, not on this receptor specifically: Clinical and demographic metadata were provided uncurated, with the amount varying by source and participant.

TCRbeta CDR3 regions were amplified from genomic DNA using the immunoSEQ Assay, a bias-controlled multiplex PCR. As for the original processing: The number of nucleated cells in each sample was estimated from the amplification of reference gene primers within the assay. To quantify the absolute abundance of each unique TCRbeta CDR3 rearrangement, sequence reads were collapsed and filtered. For each sample, productive Simpson clonality was calculated by taking the square root of Simpson's diversity index across productive rearrangements. What TCRdb holds here is the immuneACCESS table cut down to in-frame rearrangements. Part of the clones is not present; checked against another copy, under half of the missing clones reflect an unresolved V gene, and the others are unexplained. V, J and clone size derive from that table, while D and trimming were established from the DNA sequence. This sample has fewer than 90,000 clones in its table, and more than 65% of those were observed once. 6.3% of the sample belongs to the ten largest clones.

Recombination linked TRBV28 to TRBJ1-5; the best D guess is TRBD1, with 6 bases matching. Sequenced: peripheral blood. The sequence came from an older man with COVID-19, enrolled during active disease. The DNA sequence reads TGTGCCAGCAGTTTGGGGCAGGGGTTTCAGCCCCAGCATTTT. Its translation reads: CASSLGQGFQPQHF. The CDR3 plus the reference TRBV28 and TRBJ1-5 genes for the other parts give the full variable domain: DVKVTQSSRYLVKRTGEKVFLECVQDMDHENMFWYRQDPGLGLRLIYFSYDVKMKEKGDIPEGYSVSREKKERFSLILESASTNQTSMYLCASSLGQGFQPQHFGDGTRLSIL.